This is a list of T cell receptor beta chains from one sample in a study of T cell responses to AZD1222 COVID-19 vaccine. TCRdb keeps only in-frame clones here, not all; method: immunoSEQ multiplex PCR. The sample has about 120,000 clones, about 90% seen once. The sequencing used peripheral blood, collected on day 0 of AZD1222 vaccination. Source of these receptors: an adult in good health. The CDR3 runs from the conserved cysteine through the conserved F or W. Fields, in order: CDR3 length, V gene, J gene, D gene, clone size, CDR3 protein, CDR3 DNA. The D gene is left open where the match is weak. A clone size is listed for some rows: how often the clone was seen (once, few, many), or a class if it is expanded.

>17|TRBV27|TRBJ1-6|TRBD1|-
CASSLYGGRDRWSPLHF
TGTGCCAGCAGTTTATATGGGGGGAGGGACAGATGGTCACCCCTCCACTTT
>14|TRBV6-5|TRBJ1-4|-|-
CASTGATASEKLFF
TGTGCCAGCACCGGGGCGACAGCCAGTGAAAAACTGTTTTTT
>15|TRBV6-5|TRBJ2-7|-|once
CASSYSFRTDYEQYF
TGTGCCAGCAGTTACTCTTTCCGGACAGACTACGAGCAGTACTTC
>14|TRBV20-1|TRBJ1-3|TRBD1|-
CSASRDSSGNTIYF
TGCAGTGCTAGTCGGGACAGCTCTGGAAACACCATATATTTT
>14|TRBV10-1|TRBJ2-1|TRBD2|once
CASSPGLAGMEQFF
TGCGCCAGCAGCCCGGGACTAGCGGGGATGGAGCAGTTCTTC
>16|TRBV5-1|TRBJ1-3|-|-
CASSFDLTGTGNTIYF
TGCGCCAGCAGCTTCGACTTGACAGGAACTGGAAACACCATATATTTT
>16|TRBV7-2|TRBJ2-3|-|-
CASSLGQGNGYDTQYF
TGTGCCAGCAGCTTAGGCCAGGGTAACGGATATGATACGCAGTATTTT
>13|TRBV4-3|TRBJ1-2|-|-
CASSQGEGYGYTF
TGCGCCAGCAGCCAGGGGGAGGGCTATGGCTACACCTTC
>15|TRBV9|TRBJ1-3|TRBD1|-
CASSDRQGAGNTIYF
TGTGCCAGCAGCGATAGACAGGGAGCTGGAAACACCATATATTTT
>15|TRBV5-1|TRBJ1-4|-|-
CASSRQSGEGEKLFF
TGCGCCAGCAGCCGACAATCAGGGGAGGGAGAAAAACTGTTTTTT
>13|TRBV7-9|TRBJ1-3|-|-
CATREGPGNTIYF
TGTGCCACCCGAGAGGGGCCAGGAAACACCATATATTTT
>13|TRBV5-1|TRBJ2-3|-|-
CASAEEPSDTQYF
TGCGCCAGCGCTGAAGAGCCCTCAGATACGCAGTATTTT
>16|TRBV9|TRBJ2-2|-|-
CASSPTGGQNTGELFF
TGTGCCAGCAGCCCCACGGGCGGGCAGAACACCGGGGAGCTGTTTTTT
>13|TRBV7-9|TRBJ2-3|-|once
CASSPRLTDTQYF
TGTGCCAGCAGCCCCCGACTCACAGATACGCAGTATTTT
>13|TRBV11-2|TRBJ1-1|-|-
CASSSGLGTEAFF
TGTGCCAGCAGCTCCGGGCTCGGCACTGAAGCTTTCTTT
>14|TRBV5-4|TRBJ1-2|-|-
CASSGPERTGGYTF
TGTGCCAGCAGCGGCCCGGAAAGAACGGGAGGCTACACCTTC
>15|TRBV30|TRBJ1-6|TRBD1|-
CAWSVRQGAISPLHF
TGTGCCTGGAGTGTACGGCAGGGGGCGATTTCACCCCTCCACTTT
>16|TRBV7-3|TRBJ2-5|TRBD2|-
CASSLGLAGGWETQYF
TGTGCCAGCAGCTTGGGACTAGCGGGGGGTTGGGAGACCCAGTACTTC
>17|TRBV4-3|TRBJ2-1|TRBD2|-
CASSQVFSSGSYNEQFF
TGCGCCAGCAGCCAAGTCTTCTCTAGCGGCTCCTACAATGAGCAGTTCTTC
>14|TRBV9|TRBJ1-3|-|-
CASSDPGSGNTIYF
TGTGCCAGCAGCGACCCCGGCTCTGGAAACACCATATATTTT
>12|TRBV2|TRBJ1-5|TRBD1|-
CASNRQGRPQHF
TGTGCCAGCAACCGACAGGGACGGCCCCAGCATTTT
>15|TRBV10-1|TRBJ1-1|-|once
CASSDQTGPSTEAFF
TGCGCCAGCAGCGACCAAACCGGACCGAGCACTGAAGCTTTCTTT
>16|TRBV10-3|TRBJ1-1|TRBD1|-
CAISRTGGAGDTEAFF
TGTGCCATCAGCAGAACAGGGGGCGCGGGGGACACTGAAGCTTTCTTT
>15|TRBV5-5|TRBJ2-3|-|-
CASSGLGDGGDTQYF
TGTGCCAGCAGTGGGTTGGGGGACGGAGGAGATACGCAGTATTTT
>20|TRBV6-2/TRBV6-3|TRBJ1-4|-|-
CASSHMYEHWVRGLREKLFF
TGTGCCAGCAGTCATATGTACGAACATTGGGTCAGGGGACTTCGAGAAAAACTGTTTTTT
>12|TRBV29-1|TRBJ2-1|-|once
CSVAVSDNEQFF
TGCAGCGTCGCAGTATCTGACAATGAGCAGTTCTTC
>15|TRBV5-1|TRBJ1-1|-|-
CASSLVAGSDTEAFF
TGCGCCAGCAGCTTGGTCGCGGGGTCGGACACTGAAGCTTTCTTT
>13|TRBV10-3|TRBJ1-1|-|-
CAISVNGDTEAFF
TGTGCCATCAGTGTGAATGGGGACACTGAAGCTTTCTTT
>15|TRBV5-6|TRBJ2-1|TRBD2|-
CASSLVRWGGNEQFF
TGTGCCAGCAGCCTCGTTCGGTGGGGGGGCAATGAGCAGTTCTTC
>15|TRBV11-1|TRBJ2-2|TRBD2|-
CASSRGLAGTGELFF
TGTGCCAGCAGCCGGGGACTAGCGGGCACCGGGGAGCTGTTTTTT
>13|TRBV6-1|TRBJ1-5|-|-
CASSEVGRQPQHF
TGTGCCAGCAGTGAAGTAGGCAGACAGCCCCAGCATTTT
>14|TRBV5-1|TRBJ2-6|-|-
CASSQTSGANVLTF
TGCGCCAGCAGCCAGACCTCCGGGGCCAACGTCCTGACTTTC
>15|TRBV2|TRBJ2-2|-|-
CASSELGANTGELFF
TGTGCCAGCAGCGAATTGGGGGCGAACACCGGGGAGCTGTTTTTT
>12|TRBV9|TRBJ1-2|-|-
CASSSPGYGYTF
TGTGCCAGCAGCTCCCCAGGGTATGGCTACACCTTC
>16|TRBV7-2|TRBJ1-5|TRBD1|-
CASSPTGAGGNQPQHF
TGTGCCAGCAGTCCTACAGGGGCTGGGGGCAATCAGCCCCAGCATTTT
>15|TRBV7-3|TRBJ2-1|-|-
CASSLTVSSGREQFF
TGTGCCAGCAGCTTAACGGTGTCTAGTGGACGGGAGCAGTTCTTC
>16|TRBV6-5|TRBJ1-4|TRBD1|-
CASSYSGQGGPEKLFF
TGTGCCAGCAGTTACTCGGGACAGGGGGGGCCAGAAAAACTGTTTTTT
>17|TRBV4-2|TRBJ2-1|TRBD1|-
CASSQDRGTGYYNEQFF
TGTGCCAGCAGCCAAGATCGAGGGACAGGGTACTACAATGAGCAGTTCTTC
>13|TRBV29-1|TRBJ1-5|-|-
CSVVIGINQPQHF
TGCAGCGTTGTTATAGGAATCAATCAGCCCCAGCATTTT
>16|TRBV15|TRBJ2-6|-|-
CATSNDVGSGANVLTF
TGTGCCACCAGCAATGATGTCGGCTCTGGGGCCAACGTCCTGACTTTC
>13|TRBV2|TRBJ2-2|-|-
CASCPEHTGELFF
TGTGCCAGCTGCCCGGAGCACACCGGGGAGCTGTTTTTT
>13|TRBV5-8|TRBJ1-5|-|-
CASSYRTNQPQHF
TGTGCCAGCAGCTATAGGACCAATCAGCCCCAGCATTTT
>14|TRBV19|TRBJ1-1|-|-
CASSILGGNTEAFF
TGTGCCAGTAGTATACTAGGCGGAAACACTGAAGCTTTCTTT
>15|TRBV28|TRBJ1-5|TRBD1|-
CASGGQGAGDQPQHF
TGTGCCAGCGGAGGGCAGGGGGCGGGGGATCAGCCCCAGCATTTT
>13|TRBV7-9|TRBJ2-5|-|-
CASRLGVLETQYF
TGTGCCAGCAGGCTGGGGGTATTGGAGACCCAGTACTTC
>18|TRBV18|TRBJ2-1|-|-
CASSPPVQARHTFDEQFF
TGTGCCAGCTCACCACCGGTCCAGGCAAGACACACTTTCGATGAGCAGTTCTTC
>13|TRBV7-6|TRBJ1-1|-|-
CASSPTGSTEAFF
TGTGCCAGCAGCCCGACAGGCTCCACTGAAGCTTTCTTT
>11|TRBV20-1|TRBJ2-2|-|-
CSARLAGELFF
TGCAGTGCTAGATTGGCCGGGGAGCTGTTTTTT
>16|TRBV7-9|TRBJ2-3|TRBD1|-
CASSRRTGGGTDTQYF
TGTGCCAGCAGCCGCAGGACAGGTGGGGGCACAGATACGCAGTATTTT
>12|TRBV6-5|TRBJ2-1|-|-
CASSLSYNEQFF
TGTGCCAGCAGTCTCTCCTACAATGAGCAGTTCTTC